The 30 T cell receptor beta chains reported below all come from one sample, sequenced in a study of blood T cell repertoires in COVID-19. Assay: immunoSEQ multiplex PCR; the TCRdb copy retains only in-frame clones and omits some. The data contain roughly 200,000 clones, 83% of them seen just once; the ten biggest clones take up over 1.5%. The sequenced material came from peripheral blood. Receptor source: a human donor in a cohort sampled during active COVID-19.

This clone was counted between two and nine times. The junction differs from germline at one of its ends, possibly a read error. J is TRBJ2-2 and V is TRBV7-7; 11 bases align to TRBD2. This CDR3 comprises 17 residues. CDR1 and CDR2 (germline): SSHAT, FNYEAQ (reference sequence). The CDR3 sequence is CASSPGTSGTNTGELFF. As DNA, the CDR3 is TGTGCTAGCAGCCCCGGGACTAGCGGAACGAACACCGGGGAGCTGTTTTTT.

As DNA, the CDR3 is TGTGCTAGTGGTTCCAGGGGAAGCGGCACAGATACGCAGTATTTT. Protein: CASGSRGSGTDTQYF. The rearrangement uses TRBV12-5 and TRBJ2-3; weak D call: TRBD1 (6 bases). This CDR3 has 15 amino acids. CDR1 is LGHNT, CDR2 FRNRAP, per germline. V lost 4 bases, J lost 1 base, and 12 bases lay in between. Supplemented by reference TRBV12-5 and TRBJ2-3, the full variable domain reads DARVTQTPRHKVTEMGQEVTMRCQPILGHNTVFWYRQTMMQGLELLAYFRNRAPLDDSGMPKDRFSAEMPDATLATLKIQPSEPRDSAVYFCASGSRGSGTDTQYFGPGTRLTVL.

The chain links TRBV7-8 to TRBJ2-7; D is uncertain. The CDR3 runs 15 residues. The germline V gene encodes CDR1 SGHVS and CDR2 FQNEAQ. V was clipped by 4 bases and J by 0 bases, with 13 bases between them. The CDR3 protein is CASSYRLSSSYEQYF. The CDR3 DNA is TGTGCCAGCAGCTACCGACTGTCTAGCTCCTACGAGCAGTACTTC.

This clone came up a few times. This chain connects TRBV12-5 to TRBJ2-7; 13 positions match TRBD2. V gave up 0 bases and J gave up 3 bases; unmatched junction bases: 2. CDR1 is LGHNT, CDR2 FRNRAP, per germline. The CDR3 contains 16 residues. For the CDR3, the DNA is TGTGCTAGTGGTTTGGTAAGGACTAGCGGGGGCTACGAGCAGTACTTC. It translates to CASGLVRTSGGYEQYF.

A word on this clone: One end of the junction does not line up with germline, which may come from a read error. The chain is built from TRBV29-1 and TRBJ1-1; D is unresolved. The CDR3 extends over 11 amino acids. Germline values: CDR1 SQVTM, CDR2 ANQGSEA. The CDR3 nucleotides are TGCAGCGTTGAAGCTGTTACTGGAGCTTTCTTT. It translates to CSVEAVTGAFF. The full variable domain, in which reference TRBV29-1 and TRBJ1-1 provide the parts outside the CDR3, is SAVISQKPSRDICQRGTSLTIQCQVDSQVTMMFWYRQQPGQSLTLIATANQGSEATYESGFVIDKFPISRPNLTFSTLTVSNMSPEDSSIYLCSVEAVTGAFFGQGTRLTVV.

As regards this clone: Other DNA variants within this sample encode the same CDR3. This chain connects TRBV18 to TRBJ2-1; 9 bases map to TRBD1. Germline trimming cut 3 bases from V and 6 bases from J; bases unmatched to any gene: 3. CDR1 is KGHSH, CDR2 LQKENI, per germline. There are 14 residues in the CDR3. CDR3 protein: CASSPGQGGNEQFF. The CDR3 DNA is TGTGCCAGCTCACCGGGACAGGGTGGCAATGAGCAGTTCTTC.

The chain joins TRBV5-4 to TRBJ2-1, with 7 bases identical to TRBD2. With 0 bases clipped from V and 5 bases from J, the junction kept 8 bases outside the gene matches. The germline gives CDR1 SGHNT, CDR2 YYREEE (reference sequence). The CDR3 length is 16 residues. The CDR3 DNA reads TGTGCCAGCAGCTTGGGGTGGGCTAGCGGACACAATGAGCAGTTCTTC. Protein product: CASSLGWASGHNEQFF. Drawing the rest from reference TRBV5-4 and TRBJ2-1, the complete variable domain is ETGVTQSPTHLIKTRGQQVTLRCSSQSGHNTVSWYQQALGQGPQFIFQYYREEENGRGNFPPRFSGLQFPNYSSELNVNALELDDSALYLCASSLGWASGHNEQFFGPGTRLTVL.

This chain connects TRBV18 to TRBJ1-1; 8 nucleotides line up with TRBD1. The CDR3 is made up of 17 amino acids. Germline CDR1 and CDR2: KGHSH and LQKENI. The ends lost 2 bases at V and 4 bases at J; junction bases unmatched: 12. The CDR3 bases are TGTGCCAGCTCACCAGCTGGGACAGGAGGTCGAGGCACTGAAGCTTTCTTT. This translates into CASSPAGTGGRGTEAFF.

In its sample, this clone was seen a few times. The rearrangement uses TRBV21-1 and TRBJ1-1. TRBV21-1 corresponds to a pseudogene. CDR3 length equals 11 residues. CDR3 sequence reads: CASSTPAGAFF. In nucleotides, the CDR3 is TGTGCCAGCAGCACCCCTGCGGGAGCTTTCTTT.

The chain carries TRBV5-1 and TRBJ1-1, with D perhaps TRBD1 (6 bases). The CDR3 extends over 15 amino acids. Per germline, CDR1 SGHRS and CDR2 YFSETQ. V lost 5 bases and J 2 bases, leaving 16 bases between the germline ends. The CDR3 region has the DNA TGCGCCAGCAGTTCGACAGGCCCTTTTAACACTGAAGCTTTCTTT. It encodes CASSSTGPFNTEAFF.

Points on this clone: This sample also contains other DNA sequences that code for the same CDR3. The chain joins TRBV6-5 to TRBJ1-6; 7 positions match TRBD1. CDR1 is MNHEY and CDR2 is SVGAGI in the germline V gene. CDR3 length: 14 amino acids. The junction had 1 base not matched to a gene; V was cut back by 1 base and J by 7 bases. The DNA for the CDR3 is TGTGCCAGCAGTTACTTACAGGGGAATTCACCCCTCCACTTT. It encodes CASSYLQGNSPLHF.

The chain is built from TRBV5-4 and TRBJ2-7; D perhaps matches TRBD2 (7 bases). The CDR3 is made up of 16 amino acids. In germline, CDR1 is SGHNT, CDR2 YYREEE (reference sequence). V lost 4 bases to trimming and J lost 0 bases, with 17 bases between them. The CDR3 sequence: CASSPAGAGSSYEQYF. CDR3 in DNA: TGTGCCAGCAGCCCGGCGGGGGCAGGGAGCTCCTACGAGCAGTACTTC.

This sequence joins TRBV27 and TRBJ2-7, with 11 bases fitting TRBD1. After removal of 2 bases from V and 0 bases from J, the junction contained 3 bases not matched to a gene. The CDR3 is 16 residues long. Germline assignment: CDR1 MNHEY and CDR2 SMNVEV (reference sequence). CDR3 protein: CASSLRDRGSSYEQYF. The CDR3 bases are TGTGCCAGCAGTTTAAGGGACAGGGGGAGCTCCTACGAGCAGTACTTC.

The V gene is TRBV18, the J gene TRBJ2-1; D unresolved. From germline, CDR1 is KGHSH and CDR2 LQKENI. CDR3 size: 14 residues. Trimming took 3 bases from V and 5 from J, leaving 11 bases between them. The chain's CDR3 is CASSPDNFHNEQFF. The CDR3 bases are TGTGCCAGCTCACCCGACAATTTTCACAATGAGCAGTTCTTC.

The chain combines TRBV19 with TRBJ2-3; 8 bases align to TRBD1. V was clipped by 6 bases and J by 3 bases; unmatched bases: 2. This CDR3 has 13 amino acids. Germline V CDR1 and CDR2: LNHDA, SQIVND (reference sequence). This CDR3 reads CASRQGATDTQYF. The CDR3 region has the DNA TGTGCCAGTAGGCAGGGGGCTACAGATACGCAGTATTTT.

This chain joins TRBV7-2 and TRBJ1-4; D call uncertain. The CDR3 length is 12 residues. The V end lost 7 bases, the J end lost 4 bases, and 7 bases lay between the germline ends. Germline V CDR1 and CDR2: SGHTA, FQGNSA. For the CDR3, the DNA is TGTGCCAGCAACGGGTATAATGAAAAACTGTTTTTT. This encodes CASNGYNEKLFF.

This chain connects TRBV4-1 to TRBJ1-2, with 8 bases identical to TRBD1. Germline lookup yields CDR1 MGHRA and CDR2 YSYEKL. Unmatched junction bases numbered 13, after V lost 2 bases and J lost 2 bases. The CDR3 spans 18 residues. The CDR3 protein is CASSQPLRRQGMNYGYTF. The CDR3 coding sequence is TGCGCCAGCAGCCAACCCCTCAGGAGACAGGGGATGAACTATGGCTACACCTTC.

The chain combines TRBV11-1 with TRBJ2-1; 12 positions match TRBD2. Trimming removed 2 bases from V and 6 bases from J; junction bases left unmatched: 5. Germline V CDR1 and CDR2: SGHAT, FQDESV (reference sequence). CDR3 size: 16 residues. CDR3 amino acids: CASSLTSSGRANEQFF. CDR3 nucleotides: TGTGCCAGCAGCTTAACTTCTAGCGGGAGGGCCAATGAGCAGTTCTTC.

This sequence joins TRBV5-5 and TRBJ2-5; the match to TRBD1 covers 9 bases. This CDR3 has 15 residues. With V trimmed by 3 bases and J by 4 bases, 7 bases remained unmatched. Germline V gene data show CDR1 as SGHKS and CDR2 as YYEKEE (reference sequence). The CDR3 protein is CASSWGTGSGETQYF. CDR3 bases: TGTGCCAGCAGCTGGGGGACAGGGAGCGGAGAGACCCAGTACTTC.

The genes are TRBV7-9 and TRBJ1-2; 11 bases match TRBD1. Per germline, CDR1 SEHNR and CDR2 FQNEAQ (reference sequence). Trimming removed 1 base from V and 8 bases from J; junction bases left unmatched: 6. The CDR3 has 15 residues. The CDR3, as DNA: TGTGCCAGCAGCTTAGTTGGGACAGGGGGAGTCGGCTACACCTTC. It specifies CASSLVGTGGVGYTF.

V and J are TRBV27 and TRBJ1-1; no clear D gene. There are 17 residues in the CDR3. The germline V and J ends were trimmed by 6 bases and 3 bases, with 23 bases remaining between them. CDR1 is MNHEY, CDR2 SMNVEV, per germline (reference sequence). CDR3 region: CASSVLGPTGMDTEAFF. The CDR3 DNA follows: TGTGCCAGCAGCGTCCTTGGCCCCACGGGGATGGACACTGAAGCTTTCTTT.

The rearrangement links TRBV21-1 to TRBJ1-5; the D segment call TRBD1 is taken from the table without a DNA check. TRBV21-1 is flagged as a pseudogene. CDR3 size: 17 residues. CDR3 in DNA: TGTGCCAGCAGCCCGCGGACAGGGGGCGGGTGCAATCAGCCCCAGCATTTT. Translated: CASSPRTGGGCNQPQHF.

This chain links TRBV27 with TRBJ2-7; 9 nucleotides match TRBD1. The CDR3 spans 15 residues. Germline V gene sequence: CDR1 MNHEY, CDR2 SMNVEV (reference sequence). The J segment lost 3 bases and the V segment lost 6 bases, leaving 9 bases of the junction unmatched. The chain's CDR3 is CASRATGGIYYEQYF. The CDR3 nucleotides are TGTGCCAGCAGGGCGACAGGGGGAATCTACTACGAGCAGTACTTC.

V and J are TRBV7-3 and TRBJ2-7, with TRBD1 as a possible D gene (5 bases). CDR3 length equals 13 residues. V was trimmed by 0 bases and J by 2 bases, leaving 5 bases between them. Germline loops: CDR1 SGHTA, CDR2 FQGTGA. CDR3 bases: TGTGCCAGCAGCTTAACAGGGGCCTACGAGCAGTACTTC. Protein sequence: CASSLTGAYEQYF. Supplemented by reference TRBV7-3 and TRBJ2-7, the full variable domain reads GAGVSQTPSNKVTEKGKYVELRCDPISGHTALYWYRQSLGQGPEFLIYFQGTGAADDSGLPNDRFFAVRPEGSVSTLKIQRTERGDSAVYLCASSLTGAYEQYFGPGTRLTVT.

This chain joins TRBV7-2 and TRBJ2-3; 14 nucleotides agree with TRBD2. The CDR3 covers 17 residues. V lost 6 bases and J lost 4; bases outside the gene matches: 9. Germline CDR1 and CDR2: SGHTA and FQGNSA. As DNA, the CDR3 is TGTGCCAGCAGTTCCCCCGGGACTAGCGGGAGAGCAGATACGCAGTATTTT. This encodes CASSSPGTSGRADTQYF.

The V and J genes are TRBV6-6 and TRBJ2-3; TRBD1 agrees at 11 bases. The V and J ends lost 4 bases and 6 bases, in that order; junction bases with no gene match: 6. The CDR3 is made up of 15 amino acids. Germline V gives CDR1 MNHNY, CDR2 SVGAGI (reference sequence). The CDR3 loop is CASSSADRGRDTQYF. The CDR3 coding sequence is TGTGCCAGCAGTTCCGCGGACAGGGGGCGTGATACGCAGTATTTT.

The V and J genes are TRBV6-5 and TRBJ2-7; a weak D match, TRBD1 (5 bases). CDR1 and CDR2 from the germline V gene are MNHEY and SVGAGI. The CDR3 has 15 residues. The V end lost 7 bases, the J end lost 4 bases, and 20 bases lay between the germline ends. CDR3 DNA: TGTGCCAGCACCCCCCTCGTACAGGCGTGGTACGAGCAGTACTTC. Protein sequence: CASTPLVQAWYEQYF.

This chain joins TRBV9 and TRBJ2-5; D is possibly TRBD1 (6 bases). V was shortened by 0 bases and J by 5 bases, with 17 bases between the two germline ends. Germline-derived CDR1 and CDR2 are SGDLS and YYNGEE. The CDR3 covers 16 residues. CDR3 in amino acids: CASSVARGGEWETQYF. The CDR3 bases are TGTGCCAGCAGCGTAGCGAGAGGGGGTGAGTGGGAGACCCAGTACTTC.

The V and J genes are TRBV10-3 and TRBJ2-3, with D perhaps TRBD1 (5 bases). Trimming stripped 10 bases from V and 2 bases from J, with 16 bases between. The germline gives CDR1 ENHRY, CDR2 SYGVKD. There are 14 residues in the CDR3. DNA of the CDR3: TGTGCCACCCGCGACAGCTTATCCACAGATACGCAGTATTTT. Its translation: CATRDSLSTDTQYF.

The chain recombines TRBV10-3 with TRBJ2-6; D is possibly TRBD1 (6 bases). Deletions cut 0 bases from V and 0 bases from J, with 9 bases between. The germline V gene encodes CDR1 ENHRY and CDR2 SYGVKD. The CDR3 is 17 residues long. Here the CDR3 reads CAISESLQGSGANVLTF. The DNA for the CDR3 is TGTGCCATCAGTGAGTCTCTACAGGGCTCTGGGGCCAACGTCCTGACTTTC.